The source of this T cell receptor (beta chain) is a study of blood T cell repertoires in COVID-19 (dated by TCRdb to the early 2020s). Looking at the study overall: Collaborator samples came from the United States, Italy and Spain and covered acute and convalescent phases of COVID-19. The prospective study material was composed of cDNA or gDNA derived from T cells, B-cell-depleted T cells, or PBMCs. The dataset comprised deeply sampled blood TCRbeta repertoires from subjects exposed to, actively infected with, or recovered from COVID-19. A freely available public database, intended as a resource for researchers studying the immune response to SARS-CoV-2, is where the repertoires were released. Samples were obtained from the ongoing ImmuneRACE study (first 160 participants) and from about 1,300 subjects provided by 6 global collaborators. Sample metadata almost always included a de-identified subject ID, COVID-19 status, age in years and sex. Where available, HLA class I and class II types were taken from metadata supplied by the sample provider and were not determined by assay-based typing.

The immunoSEQ Assay, a bias-controlled multiplex PCR, was used to amplify TCRbeta CDR3 regions from genomic DNA. The original methods were these. Within the assay, amplification of reference gene primers was used to estimate how many nucleated cells each sample contained. Sequence reads were collapsed and filtered to measure the absolute abundance of every unique TCRbeta CDR3 rearrangement. For each sample, productive Simpson clonality was calculated by taking the square root of Simpson's diversity index across productive rearrangements. This is the immuneACCESS table as TCRdb keeps it, with only in-frame sequences that have V and J called. A part of the clones is gone; compared with another copy, unresolved V genes explain less than half, and the rest is unexplained. For V, J and clone size, that table is used; D and trimming come from the DNA. Recorded for this sample are some 120,000 clones; roughly four fifths of them occurred a single time. The ten biggest clones cover about a sixth of the sample.

The investigation overall reported the following: The amount of clinical and demographic metadata varied by source and participant and was provided uncurated.

At one collaborating source in Seattle, patients were enrolled during active infection and were followed longitudinally through the course of disease. The collaborating institutions used their own protocols to collect whole blood in K2EDTA tubes. For TCRbeta analysis, collaborators shipped samples as frozen whole blood, isolated PBMCs, or DNA extracted from either of those sample types. Looking up the germline V gene (reference sequence) yields CDR1 LNHNV and CDR2 YYDKDF. Measured from the cysteine to the phenylalanine, the CDR3 is 17 residues long. The only DNA kept is the CDR3, 51 bases in frame from the first base. Trimming leaves V shorter by 3 bases and J shorter by 4 bases, with the junction holding 8 bases beyond the gene matches. A remark on this clone: What this receptor recognizes is not known. No quality values exist for individual bases; no much larger clone is one base distant.

The TCR originated in a man aged 30-40 years with COVID-19, enrolled during active disease. The chain uses TRBV15 and TRBJ2-1, with 11 bases matching TRBD2. The specimen was peripheral blood. In nucleotide form, the sequence is TGTGCCACCAGCAGTCACGAAGGGACTAGCGGTTACAATGAGCAGTTCTTC. Its translation is CATSSHEGTSGYNEQFF.